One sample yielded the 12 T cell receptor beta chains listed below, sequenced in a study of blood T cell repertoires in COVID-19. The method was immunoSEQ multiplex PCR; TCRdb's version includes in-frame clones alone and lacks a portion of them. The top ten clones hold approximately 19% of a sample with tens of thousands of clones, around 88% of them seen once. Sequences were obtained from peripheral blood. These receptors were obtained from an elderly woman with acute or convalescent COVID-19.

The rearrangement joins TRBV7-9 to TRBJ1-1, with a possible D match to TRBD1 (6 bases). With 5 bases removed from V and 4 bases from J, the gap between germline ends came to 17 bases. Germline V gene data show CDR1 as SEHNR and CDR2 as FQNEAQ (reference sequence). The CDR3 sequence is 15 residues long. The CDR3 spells CASSPEQGTFTEAFF. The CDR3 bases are TGTGCCAGCAGCCCCGAACAGGGTACGTTCACTGAAGCTTTCTTT. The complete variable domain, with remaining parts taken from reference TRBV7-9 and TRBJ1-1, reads DTGVSQNPRHKITKRGQNVTFRCDPISEHNRLYWYRQTLGQGPEFLTYFQNEAQLEKSRLLSDRFSAERPKGSFSTLEIQRTEQGDSAMYLCASSPEQGTFTEAFFGQGTRLTVV.

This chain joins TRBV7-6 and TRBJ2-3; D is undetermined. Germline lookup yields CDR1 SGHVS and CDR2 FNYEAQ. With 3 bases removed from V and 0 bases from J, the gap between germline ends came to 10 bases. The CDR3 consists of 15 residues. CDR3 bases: TGTGCCAGCAGCTTTGGAACTACTAGCACAGATACGCAGTATTTT. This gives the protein CASSFGTTSTDTQYF.

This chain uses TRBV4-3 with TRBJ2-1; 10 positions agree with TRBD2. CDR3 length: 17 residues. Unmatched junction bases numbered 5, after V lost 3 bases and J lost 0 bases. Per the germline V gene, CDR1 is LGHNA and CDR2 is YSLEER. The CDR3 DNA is TGCGCCAGCAGCCAGGTCGCTAGCGGGAGCTCCTACAATGAGCAGTTCTTC. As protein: CASSQVASGSSYNEQFF.

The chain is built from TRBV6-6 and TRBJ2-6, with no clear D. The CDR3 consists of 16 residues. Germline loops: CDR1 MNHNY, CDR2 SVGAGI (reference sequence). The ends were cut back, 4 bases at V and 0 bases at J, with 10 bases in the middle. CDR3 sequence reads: CASSFGRGSGANVLTF. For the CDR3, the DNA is TGTGCCAGCAGTTTTGGCCGAGGCTCTGGGGCCAACGTCCTGACTTTC.

This CDR3 is CASSTQTGSYQPQHF. Here the CDR3 DNA reads TGTGCCAGTAGTACCCAGACAGGATCCTATCAGCCCCAGCATTTT. The chain is built from TRBV19 and TRBJ1-5; weak D call: TRBD1 (6 bases). This CDR3 is 15 amino acids long. The V end was cut by 4 bases, the J end by 5 bases, with 15 bases between. Germline-derived CDR1 and CDR2 are LNHDA and SQIVND (reference sequence).

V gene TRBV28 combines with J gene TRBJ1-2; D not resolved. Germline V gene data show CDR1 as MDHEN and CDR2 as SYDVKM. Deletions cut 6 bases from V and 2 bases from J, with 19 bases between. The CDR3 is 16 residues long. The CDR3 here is CASSHADYRGNYGYTF. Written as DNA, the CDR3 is TGTGCCAGCAGCCACGCGGACTACCGTGGGAACTATGGCTACACCTTC.

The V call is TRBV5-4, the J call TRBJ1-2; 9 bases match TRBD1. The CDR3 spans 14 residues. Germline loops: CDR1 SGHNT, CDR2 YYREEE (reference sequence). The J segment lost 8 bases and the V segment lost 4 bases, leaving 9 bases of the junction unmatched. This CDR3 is CASSGTGPEGGYTF. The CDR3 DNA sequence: TGTGCCAGCAGCGGGACAGGGCCAGAGGGCGGCTACACCTTC. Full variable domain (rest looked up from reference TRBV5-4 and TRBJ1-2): ETGVTQSPTHLIKTRGQQVTLRCSSQSGHNTVSWYQQALGQGPQFIFQYYREEENGRGNFPPRFSGLQFPNYSSELNVNALELDDSALYLCASSGTGPEGGYTFGSGTRLTVV.

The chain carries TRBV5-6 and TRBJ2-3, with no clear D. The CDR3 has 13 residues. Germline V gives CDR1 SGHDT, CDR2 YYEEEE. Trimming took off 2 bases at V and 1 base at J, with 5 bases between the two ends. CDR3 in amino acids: CASSFIGTDTQYF. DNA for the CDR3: TGTGCCAGCAGCTTTATAGGCACAGATACGCAGTATTTT.

CDR3 sequence reads: CASSFHRVDQPQHF. The CDR3 nucleotides are TGTGCCAGTAGTTTTCACAGGGTAGATCAGCCCCAGCATTTT. The chain carries TRBV19 and TRBJ1-5; possible D gene TRBD1, 6 bases. The germline V gene has CDR1 LNHDA and CDR2 SQIVND (reference sequence). The V end was cut by 5 bases, the J end by 5 bases, with 13 bases between. The CDR3 is made up of 14 amino acids.

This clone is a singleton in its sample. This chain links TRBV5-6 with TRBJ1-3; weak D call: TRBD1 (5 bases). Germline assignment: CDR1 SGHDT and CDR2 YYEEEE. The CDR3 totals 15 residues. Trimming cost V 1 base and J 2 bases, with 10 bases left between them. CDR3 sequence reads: CASSLRGTTGNTIYF. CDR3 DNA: TGTGCCAGCAGCTTGCGGGGGACCACTGGAAACACCATATATTTT.

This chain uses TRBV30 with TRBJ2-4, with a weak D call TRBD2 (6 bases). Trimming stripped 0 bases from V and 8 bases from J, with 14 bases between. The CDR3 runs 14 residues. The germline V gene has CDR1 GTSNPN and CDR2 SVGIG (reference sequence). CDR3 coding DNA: TGTGCCTGGAGTGTAGGCGGGAAGGTTGACATTCAGTACTTC. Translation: CAWSVGGKVDIQYF.

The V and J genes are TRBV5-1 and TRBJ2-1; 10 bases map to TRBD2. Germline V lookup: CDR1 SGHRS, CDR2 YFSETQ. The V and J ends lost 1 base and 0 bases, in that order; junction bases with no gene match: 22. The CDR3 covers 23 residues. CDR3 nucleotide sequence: TGCGCCAGCAGCTTGTTCGGGGGGTCGGCTAGCGGGAGACCAGAGCCCTCCTACAATGAGCAGTTCTTC. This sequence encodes CASSLFGGSASGRPEPSYNEQFF.